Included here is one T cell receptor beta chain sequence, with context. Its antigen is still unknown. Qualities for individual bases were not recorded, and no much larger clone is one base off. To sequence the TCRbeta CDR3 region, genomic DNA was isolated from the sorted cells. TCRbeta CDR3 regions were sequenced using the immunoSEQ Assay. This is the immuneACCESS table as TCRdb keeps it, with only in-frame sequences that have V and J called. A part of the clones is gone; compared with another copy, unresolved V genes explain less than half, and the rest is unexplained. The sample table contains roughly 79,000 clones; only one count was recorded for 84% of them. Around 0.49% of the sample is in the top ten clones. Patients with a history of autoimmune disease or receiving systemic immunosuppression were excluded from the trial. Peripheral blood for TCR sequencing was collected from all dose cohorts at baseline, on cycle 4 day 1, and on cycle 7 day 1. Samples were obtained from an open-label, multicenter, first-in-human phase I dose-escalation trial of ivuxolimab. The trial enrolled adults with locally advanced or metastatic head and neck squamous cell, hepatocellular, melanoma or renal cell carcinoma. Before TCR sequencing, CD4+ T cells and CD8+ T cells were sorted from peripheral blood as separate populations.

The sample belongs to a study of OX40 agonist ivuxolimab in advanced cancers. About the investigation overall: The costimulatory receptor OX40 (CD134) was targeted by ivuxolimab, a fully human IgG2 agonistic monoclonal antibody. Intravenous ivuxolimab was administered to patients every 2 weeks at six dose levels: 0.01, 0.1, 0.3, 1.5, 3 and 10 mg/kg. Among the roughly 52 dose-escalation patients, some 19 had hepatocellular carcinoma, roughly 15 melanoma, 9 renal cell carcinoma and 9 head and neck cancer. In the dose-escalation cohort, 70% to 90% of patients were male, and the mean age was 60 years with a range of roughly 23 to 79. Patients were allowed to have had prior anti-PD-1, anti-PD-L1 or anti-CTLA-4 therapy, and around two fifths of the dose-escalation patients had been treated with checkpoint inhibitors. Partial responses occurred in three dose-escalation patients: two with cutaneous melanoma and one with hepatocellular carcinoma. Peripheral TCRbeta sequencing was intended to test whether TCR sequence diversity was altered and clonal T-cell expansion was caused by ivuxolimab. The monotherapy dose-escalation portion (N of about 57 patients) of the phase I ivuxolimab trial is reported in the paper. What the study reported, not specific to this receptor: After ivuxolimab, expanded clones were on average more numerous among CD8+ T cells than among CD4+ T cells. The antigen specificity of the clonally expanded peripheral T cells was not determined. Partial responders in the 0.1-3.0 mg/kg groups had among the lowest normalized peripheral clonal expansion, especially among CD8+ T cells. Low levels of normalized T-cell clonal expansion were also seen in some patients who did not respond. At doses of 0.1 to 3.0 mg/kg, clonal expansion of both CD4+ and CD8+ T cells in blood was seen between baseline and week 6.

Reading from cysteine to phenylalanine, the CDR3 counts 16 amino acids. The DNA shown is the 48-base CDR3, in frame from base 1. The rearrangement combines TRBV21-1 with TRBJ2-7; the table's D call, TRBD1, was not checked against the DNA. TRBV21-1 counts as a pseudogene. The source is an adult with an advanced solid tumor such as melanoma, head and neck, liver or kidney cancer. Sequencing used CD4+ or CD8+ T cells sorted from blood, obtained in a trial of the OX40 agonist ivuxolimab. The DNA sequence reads TGTGCCAGCAGCGCCTCTGGACAGGGAAGGACCTACGAGCAGTACTTC. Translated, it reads CASSASGQGRTYEQYF.